The present entry profiles one TCR beta chain with its context. The antigen remains unidentified. The germline gives CDR1 LGHNA, CDR2 YNFKEQ. There are 15 residues in the CDR3. This specimen comes from a study of CXCR3-negative and CXCR3-positive naive CD8 T cells. In the study overall: Cumulative TRB read yield was 130 million to 150 million, averaging about 1.5 +/- 0.3 million per library.

Study-level results: It was found that naive subsets had comparable surface CD5, and TCR strength was inferred from TRB CDR3 properties. The study found CXCR3 expression partially decreased after cryopreservation and ran most assays on fresh PBMCs. Comparison of naive CXCR3-negative and CXCR3-positive cells revealed similar TRBV-TRBJ usage, while memory cells differed. TRB CDR3s of CXCR3-positive naive cells were more hydrophobic than those of CXCR3-negative naive cells.

UMI-labeled 5' RACE yielded the TRB cDNA libraries. TCRdb reanalyzed the 5' RACE reads, giving one entry per CDR3 protein sequence and no DNA. This specimen shows over 100,000 distinct CDR3 sequences; the ten leading clones hold about 0.35%. This chain joins TRBV4-2 and TRBJ2-1; absent DNA, TCRdb's TRBD2 call cannot be checked. The sample comprised naive CXCR3+ CD8+ T cells from blood. Indicated subset: CD45RO-CCR7+CD27+CD95- naive CD8+ T cells expressing CXCR3 (TNR3+). This clonotype was obtained from a human donor in good health. Some clones in this sample may be carry-over from other donors' samples. CDR3 residues: CASSPTVAGYNEQFF.